This T cell receptor (beta chain) was recorded in a study of T cell responses to AZD1222 COVID-19 vaccine. General study results and limits: Repertoires were obtained solely post-peak T cell response. Baseline serology detected seropositivity in only a handful of AZD1222 recipients. Rises in breadth and depth of Spike-specific TCRs came after two AZD1222 doses. Nearly half of spike-specific TCRs reportedly go after variant regions that carry no mutations.

About this clone: The antigen is unknown.

The protocol was immunoSEQ multiplex PCR, while the TCRdb copy is restricted to in-frame clones and leaves out a portion. The data contain more than 250,000 clones, over 90% of them seen just once; the ten biggest clones take up around 0.57%. V lost 3 bases to trimming and J lost 0 bases, with 9 bases between them. The CDR3 covers 15 residues. The germline V gene encodes CDR1 DFQATT and CDR2 SNEGSKA (reference sequence). The chain employs TRBV20-1 and TRBJ1-6, with a weak D call TRBD1 (6 bases). The TCR comes from an adult in good health. Source: peripheral blood, taken on day 0 of AZD1222 vaccination. This chain's CDR3 is CSASRGSSYNSPLHF. The CDR3 region has the DNA TGCAGTGCTAGTAGGGGGAGCTCCTATAATTCACCCCTCCACTTT.